The 7 T cell receptor beta chains below were found in one sample sequenced in a study of cytomegalovirus exposure and HLA in healthy donors. This PCR relied on a set of 60 Vbeta primers and 13 Jbeta primers. This table comes from immunoSEQ multiplex PCR, and its TCRdb copy is limited to in-frame clones, with some not included. The sample yields more than 45,000 clones, about 71% seen once. The sample comprised PBMCs. Receptors originate from an older woman in good health and CMV-seropositive.

The J gene is TRBJ1-5, the V gene TRBV7-2; 8 bases are a match to TRBD1. CDR1 and CDR2 from the germline V gene are SGHTA and FQGNSA. V lost 0 bases, J lost 5 bases, and 3 bases stayed unmatched. CDR3 size: 15 residues. This chain's CDR3 is CASSLAGTGYQPQHF. The CDR3 region has the DNA TGTGCCAGCAGCTTAGCCGGGACAGGTTATCAGCCCCAGCATTTT. Looking up the rest from reference TRBV7-2 and TRBJ1-5 gives the full variable domain: GAGVSQSPSNKVTEKGKDVELRCDPISGHTALYWYRQSLGQGLEFLIYFQGNSAPDKSGLPSDRFSAERTGGSVSTLTIQRTQQEDSAVYLCASSLAGTGYQPQHFGDGTRLSIL.

This chain joins TRBV4-1 and TRBJ1-1, with D maybe TRBD1 (6 bases). The germline V gene encodes CDR1 MGHRA and CDR2 YSYEKL. The CDR3 spans 13 residues. Trimming took off 3 bases at V and 6 bases at J, with 11 bases between the two ends. CDR3 protein: CASSQGAGPEAFF. CDR3 coding DNA: TGCGCCAGCAGCCAGGGGGCCGGCCCTGAAGCTTTCTTT.

The chain joins TRBV18 to TRBJ2-7; 8 bases are shared with TRBD2. Germline trimming cut 3 bases from V and 2 bases from J; bases unmatched to any gene: 3. Germline CDR1 reads KGHSH; CDR2 reads LQKENI. There are 14 residues in the CDR3. The CDR3 here is CASSPTSGAYEQYF. The CDR3 nucleotides read TGTGCCAGCTCACCCACTAGCGGAGCCTACGAGCAGTACTTC. The whole variable domain, filled in from reference TRBV18 and TRBJ2-7, reads NAGVMQNPRHLVRRRGQEARLRCSPMKGHSHVYWYRQLPEEGLKFMVYLQKENIIDESGMPKERFSAEFPKEGPSILRIQQVVRGDSAAYFCASSPTSGAYEQYFGPGTRLTVT.

The J gene is TRBJ1-2, the V gene TRBV7-2; 7 bases agree with TRBD1. Germline CDR1 and CDR2: SGHTA and FQGNSA. The CDR3 loop spans 16 amino acids. Trimming cost V 1 base and J 6 bases; bases outside gene matches: 11. CDR3 sequence reads: CASSLDPRAGGNGYTF. The DNA for the CDR3 is TGTGCCAGCAGCTTAGACCCGCGAGCAGGGGGGAATGGCTACACCTTC. Combining the CDR3 with reference TRBV7-2 and TRBJ1-2 gives the whole variable domain GAGVSQSPSNKVTEKGKDVELRCDPISGHTALYWYRQSLGQGLEFLIYFQGNSAPDKSGLPSDRFSAERTGGSVSTLTIQRTQQEDSAVYLCASSLDPRAGGNGYTFGSGTRLTVV.

The CDR3 spells CASSQGVYLAGGQFF. The CDR3 region has the DNA TGCGCCAGCAGCCAGGGCGTATACCTAGCGGGGGGGCAGTTCTTC. The chain is built from TRBV4-3 and TRBJ2-1; 11 bases are a match to TRBD2. CDR3 length: 15 residues. V gave up 3 bases and J gave up 12 bases; unmatched junction bases: 10. Per germline, CDR1 LGHNA and CDR2 YSLEER.

This clone came up a few times. CDR3 DNA: TGTGCCAGCAGTGAAGGGGCCCTACTAGCGGGGGGTCTCCAAGAGACCCAGTACTTC. Amino acid sequence: CASSEGALLAGGLQETQYF. The chain links TRBV6-1 to TRBJ2-5, with 12 bases matching TRBD2. The trim removed 1 base at V and 1 base at J, leaving 10 bases unmatched. Germline loops: CDR1 MNHNS, CDR2 SASEGT. The CDR3 has 19 residues.

The chain employs TRBV10-3 and TRBJ1-1; the match to TRBD1 covers 8 bases. This CDR3 comprises 17 residues. CDR1 is ENHRY and CDR2 is SYGVKD in the germline V gene. Germline trimming cut 11 bases from V and 0 bases from J; bases unmatched to any gene: 17. The CDR3 nucleotides read TGTGCCTCATCCTCGGGACAGGTTCTTCTAATGAACACTGAAGCTTTCTTT. The encoded protein is CASSSGQVLLMNTEAFF.